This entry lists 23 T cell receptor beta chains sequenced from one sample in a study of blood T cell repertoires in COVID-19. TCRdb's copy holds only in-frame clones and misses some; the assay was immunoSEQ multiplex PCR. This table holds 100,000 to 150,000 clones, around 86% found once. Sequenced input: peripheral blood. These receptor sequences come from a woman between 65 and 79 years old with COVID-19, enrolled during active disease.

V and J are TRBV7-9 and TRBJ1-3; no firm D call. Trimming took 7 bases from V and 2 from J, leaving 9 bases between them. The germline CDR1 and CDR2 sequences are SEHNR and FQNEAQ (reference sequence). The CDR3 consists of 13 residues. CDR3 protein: CASNSVPGNTIYF. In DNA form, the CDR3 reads TGTGCCAGCAACTCCGTCCCTGGAAACACCATATATTTT.

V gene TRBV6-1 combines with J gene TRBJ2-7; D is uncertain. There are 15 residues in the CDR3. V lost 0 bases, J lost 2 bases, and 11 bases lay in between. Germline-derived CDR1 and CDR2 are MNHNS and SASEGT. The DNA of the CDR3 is TGTGCCAGCAGTGAAGCATCCCAGAGGCCCTACGAGCAGTACTTC. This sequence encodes CASSEASQRPYEQYF.

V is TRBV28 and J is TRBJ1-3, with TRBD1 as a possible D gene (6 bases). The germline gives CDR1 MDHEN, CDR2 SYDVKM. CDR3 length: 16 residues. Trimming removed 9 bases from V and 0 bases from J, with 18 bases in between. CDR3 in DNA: TGTGCCAGTACGGGATGGGGAGGGGGCTCTGGAAACACCATATATTTT. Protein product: CASTGWGGGSGNTIYF.

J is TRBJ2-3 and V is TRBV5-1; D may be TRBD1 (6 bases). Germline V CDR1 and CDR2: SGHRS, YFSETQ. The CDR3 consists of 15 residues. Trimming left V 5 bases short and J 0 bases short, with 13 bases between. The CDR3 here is CASRYRASSTDTQYF. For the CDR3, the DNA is TGCGCCAGCAGGTACAGGGCTTCTAGCACAGATACGCAGTATTTT.

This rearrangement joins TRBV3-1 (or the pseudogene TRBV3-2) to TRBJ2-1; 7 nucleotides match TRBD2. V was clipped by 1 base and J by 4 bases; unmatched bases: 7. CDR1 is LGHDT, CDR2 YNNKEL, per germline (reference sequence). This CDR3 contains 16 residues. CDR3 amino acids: CASSQGGSGGYNEQFF. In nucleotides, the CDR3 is TGTGCCAGCAGCCAAGGCGGGAGCGGCGGTTACAATGAGCAGTTCTTC.

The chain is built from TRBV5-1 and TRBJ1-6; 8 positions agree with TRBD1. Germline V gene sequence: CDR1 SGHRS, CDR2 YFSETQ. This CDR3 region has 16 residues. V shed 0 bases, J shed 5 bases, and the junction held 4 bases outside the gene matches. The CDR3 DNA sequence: TGCGCCAGCAGCTTGGCTCCACAGGGGGATAATTCACCCCTCCACTTT. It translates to CASSLAPQGDNSPLHF.

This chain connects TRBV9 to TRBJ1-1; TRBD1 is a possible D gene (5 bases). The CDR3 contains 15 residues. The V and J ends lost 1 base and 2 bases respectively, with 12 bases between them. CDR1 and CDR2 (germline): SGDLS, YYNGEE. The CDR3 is CASSVTGSLNTEAFF. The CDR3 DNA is TGTGCCAGCAGCGTAACAGGCTCTTTAAACACTGAAGCTTTCTTT.

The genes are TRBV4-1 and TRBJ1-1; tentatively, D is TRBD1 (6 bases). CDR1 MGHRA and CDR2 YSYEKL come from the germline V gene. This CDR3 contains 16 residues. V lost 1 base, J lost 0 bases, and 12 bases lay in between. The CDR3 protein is CASSQAVTGMNTEAFF. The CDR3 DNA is TGCGCCAGCAGCCAAGCGGTTACAGGGATGAACACTGAAGCTTTCTTT.

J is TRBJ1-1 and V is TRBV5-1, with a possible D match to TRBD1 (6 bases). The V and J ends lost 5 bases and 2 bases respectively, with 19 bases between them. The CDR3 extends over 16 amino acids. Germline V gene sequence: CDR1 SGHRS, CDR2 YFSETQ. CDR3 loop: CASSLSQGSINTEAFF. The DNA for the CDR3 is TGCGCCAGCAGTCTCTCACAGGGATCCATTAACACTGAAGCTTTCTTT.

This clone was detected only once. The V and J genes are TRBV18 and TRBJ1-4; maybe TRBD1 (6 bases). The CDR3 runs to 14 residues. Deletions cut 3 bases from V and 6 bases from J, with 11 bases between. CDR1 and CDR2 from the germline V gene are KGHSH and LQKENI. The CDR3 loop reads CASSPDGGHEKLFF. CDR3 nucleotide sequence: TGTGCCAGCTCACCCGACGGGGGGCATGAAAAACTGTTTTTT.

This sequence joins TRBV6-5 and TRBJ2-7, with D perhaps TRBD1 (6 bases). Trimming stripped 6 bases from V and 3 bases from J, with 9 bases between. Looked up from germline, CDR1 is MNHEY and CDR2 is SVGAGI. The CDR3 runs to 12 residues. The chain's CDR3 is CASSRDNYEQYF. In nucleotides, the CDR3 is TGTGCCAGCAGCCGGGACAACTACGAGCAGTACTTC.

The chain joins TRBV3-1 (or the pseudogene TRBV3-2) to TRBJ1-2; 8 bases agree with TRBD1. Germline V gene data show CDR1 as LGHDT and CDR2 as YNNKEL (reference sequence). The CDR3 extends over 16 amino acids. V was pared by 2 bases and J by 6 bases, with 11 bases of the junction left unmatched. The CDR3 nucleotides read TGTGCCAGCAGCCAAACTGGGGGACAGGCAATTAATGGCTACACCTTC. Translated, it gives CASSQTGGQAINGYTF.

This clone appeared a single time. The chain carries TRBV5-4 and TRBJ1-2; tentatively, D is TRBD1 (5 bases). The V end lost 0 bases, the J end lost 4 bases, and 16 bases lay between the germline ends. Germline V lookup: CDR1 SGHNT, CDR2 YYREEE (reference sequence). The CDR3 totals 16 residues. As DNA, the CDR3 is TGTGCCAGCAGCTTGGATAACAGGCAGGAGACCTATGGCTACACCTTC. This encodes CASSLDNRQETYGYTF. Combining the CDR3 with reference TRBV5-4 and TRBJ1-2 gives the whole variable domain ETGVTQSPTHLIKTRGQQVTLRCSSQSGHNTVSWYQQALGQGPQFIFQYYREEENGRGNFPPRFSGLQFPNYSSELNVNALELDDSALYLCASSLDNRQETYGYTFGSGTRLTVV.

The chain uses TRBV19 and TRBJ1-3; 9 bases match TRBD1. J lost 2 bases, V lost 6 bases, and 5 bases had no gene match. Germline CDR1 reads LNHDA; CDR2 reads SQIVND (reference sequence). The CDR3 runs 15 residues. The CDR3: CASSSTGGPGNTIYF. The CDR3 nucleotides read TGTGCCAGTAGCTCGACAGGGGGTCCTGGAAACACCATATATTTT.

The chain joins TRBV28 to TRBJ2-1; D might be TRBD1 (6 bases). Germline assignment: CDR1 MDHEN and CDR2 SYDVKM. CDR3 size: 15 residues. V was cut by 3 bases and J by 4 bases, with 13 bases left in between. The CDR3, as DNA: TGTGCCAGCAGTTTTCCAGGGGAGTCGTACAATGAGCAGTTCTTC. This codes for CASSFPGESYNEQFF.

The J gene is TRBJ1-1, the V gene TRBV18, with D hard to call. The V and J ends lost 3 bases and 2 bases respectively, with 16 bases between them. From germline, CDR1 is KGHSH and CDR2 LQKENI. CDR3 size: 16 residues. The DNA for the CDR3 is TGTGCCAGCTCACCTATCACAGCTAACCTTAACACTGAAGCTTTCTTT. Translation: CASSPITANLNTEAFF. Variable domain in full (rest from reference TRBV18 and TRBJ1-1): NAGVMQNPRHLVRRRGQEARLRCSPMKGHSHVYWYRQLPEEGLKFMVYLQKENIIDESGMPKERFSAEFPKEGPSILRIQQVVRGDSAAYFCASSPITANLNTEAFFGQGTRLTVV.

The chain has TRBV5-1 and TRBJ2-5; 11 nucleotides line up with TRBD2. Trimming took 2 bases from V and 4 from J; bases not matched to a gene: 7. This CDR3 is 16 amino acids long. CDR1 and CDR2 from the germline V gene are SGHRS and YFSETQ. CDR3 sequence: CASSLTSGGAVETQYF. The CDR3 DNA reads TGCGCCAGCAGCTTAACTAGCGGGGGCGCCGTAGAGACCCAGTACTTC. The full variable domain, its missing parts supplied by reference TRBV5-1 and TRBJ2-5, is KAGVTQTPRYLIKTRGQQVTLSCSPISGHRSVSWYQQTPGQGLQFLFEYFSETQRNKGNFPGRFSGRQFSNSRSEMNVSTLELGDSALYLCASSLTSGGAVETQYFGPGTRLLVL.

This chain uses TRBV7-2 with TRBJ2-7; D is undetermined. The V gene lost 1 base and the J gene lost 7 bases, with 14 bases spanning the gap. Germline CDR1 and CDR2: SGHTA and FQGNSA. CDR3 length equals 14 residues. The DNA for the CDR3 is TGTGCCAGCAGCTTAGGGTCTTCCCACGGGGAGCAGTACTTC. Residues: CASSLGSSHGEQYF.

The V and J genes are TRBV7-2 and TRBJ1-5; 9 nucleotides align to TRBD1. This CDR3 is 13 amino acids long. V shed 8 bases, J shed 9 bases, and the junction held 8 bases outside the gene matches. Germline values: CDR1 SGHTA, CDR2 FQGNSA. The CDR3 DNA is TGTGCCAGCCAAACAGGGGGCGAAGCGCCCCAGCATTTT. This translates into CASQTGGEAPQHF.

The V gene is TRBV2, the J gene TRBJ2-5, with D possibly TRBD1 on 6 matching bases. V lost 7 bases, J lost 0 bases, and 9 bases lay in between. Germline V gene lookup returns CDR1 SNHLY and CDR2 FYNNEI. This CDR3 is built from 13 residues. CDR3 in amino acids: CASMRDNQETQYF. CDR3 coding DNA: TGTGCCAGCATGAGGGACAACCAAGAGACCCAGTACTTC.

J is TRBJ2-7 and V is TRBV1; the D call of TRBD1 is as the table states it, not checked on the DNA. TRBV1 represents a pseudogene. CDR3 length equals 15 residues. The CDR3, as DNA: TGCACCAGCAGCCAAAATGGGGACAGGACCCACGAGCAGTACTTC. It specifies CTSSQNGDRTHEQYF.

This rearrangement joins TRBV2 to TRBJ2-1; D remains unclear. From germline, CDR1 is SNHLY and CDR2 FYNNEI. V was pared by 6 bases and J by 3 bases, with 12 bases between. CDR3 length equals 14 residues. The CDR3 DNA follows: TGTGCCAGCAGGGCAAATAATAACTACAATGAGCAGTTCTTC. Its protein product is CASRANNNYNEQFF.

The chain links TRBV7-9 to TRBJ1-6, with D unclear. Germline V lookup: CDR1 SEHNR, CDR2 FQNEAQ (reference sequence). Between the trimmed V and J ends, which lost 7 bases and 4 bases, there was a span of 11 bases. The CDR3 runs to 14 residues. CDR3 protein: CASMPAGYNSPLHF. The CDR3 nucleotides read TGTGCCAGCATGCCTGCGGGGTATAATTCACCCCTCCACTTT.